The next 15 T cell receptor beta chains were all read from a single sample in a study of siplizumab effects on memory and regulatory T cells (dated by TCRdb to between 2018 and 2021). The protocol used for the library was the immunoSEQ multiplex PCR assay. TCRdb obtained this table from immuneACCESS and retained in-frame rearrangements with V and J assigned. These tables miss some clones; where compared with another copy, unresolved V genes account for less than half of the shortfall, and the remainder is unexplained. For this sample there are tens of thousands of clones; around 90% appear just once. Around 30% of the sample rests with the top ten. The specimen sequenced was CD8+ T cells sorted from blood. The receptor set was obtained from a human donor in good health.

CDR3 amino acids: CASSSFQGEFTEAFF. The CDR3 nucleotides are TGCGCCAGCAGCTCATTTCAGGGGGAATTCACTGAAGCTTTCTTT. V and J are TRBV5-1 and TRBJ1-1, with 7 positions matching TRBD1. J gave up 4 bases and V 3 bases, and 9 bases lay outside the gene matches. The V gene's germline CDR1 is SGHRS and CDR2 YFSETQ. The CDR3 spans 15 residues.

The chain recombines TRBV9 with TRBJ2-6; D is perhaps TRBD1 or TRBD2 (5 bases each). The CDR3 covers 15 residues. Germline V gene lookup returns CDR1 SGDLS and CDR2 YYNGEE. V lost 3 bases to trimming and J lost 0 bases, with 7 bases between them. CDR3 coding DNA: TGTGCCAGCAGCGGGGACCTCTCTGGGGCCAACGTCCTGACTTTC. As protein: CASSGDLSGANVLTF.

The chain employs TRBV19 and TRBJ2-7, with 8 nucleotides matching TRBD1. This CDR3 is built from 15 residues. In germline, CDR1 is LNHDA, CDR2 SQIVND (reference sequence). With 1 base clipped from V and 7 bases from J, the junction kept 9 bases outside the gene matches. The CDR3 bases are TGTGCCAGTAGTATAGGGCAGGGGGCCTCCCTGGAGCAGTACTTC. Its protein product is CASSIGQGASLEQYF.

The chain joins TRBV2 to TRBJ2-2; 9 bases agree with TRBD2. J gave up 4 bases and V 6 bases, and 6 bases lay outside the gene matches. Germline CDR1 SNHLY, CDR2 FYNNEI. This CDR3 comprises 15 residues. This chain's CDR3 is CASRRLAATTGELFF. CDR3 coding DNA: TGTGCCAGCAGACGACTAGCGGCAACCACCGGGGAGCTGTTTTTT. Filled out from reference TRBV2 and TRBJ2-2, the complete variable domain reads EPEVTQTPSHQVTQMGQEVILRCVPISNHLYFYWYRQILGQKVEFLVSFYNNEISEKSEIFDDQFSVERPDGSNFTLKIRSTKLEDSAMYFCASRRLAATTGELFFGEGSRLTVL.

The gene calls are TRBV7-3 and TRBJ2-7; D is uncertain. V dropped 2 bases and J dropped 5 bases, with 10 bases sitting between them. Looked up from germline, CDR1 is SGHTA and CDR2 is FQGTGA. The CDR3 loop spans 13 amino acids. CDR3 loop: CASSLDNGDEQYF. The CDR3 DNA reads as TGTGCCAGCAGCTTAGATAACGGCGACGAGCAGTACTTC.

The chain recombines TRBV27 with TRBJ1-2, with D perhaps TRBD1 (5 bases). This CDR3 is built from 14 residues. Germline lookup yields CDR1 MNHEY and CDR2 SMNVEV (reference sequence). V was clipped by 3 bases and J by 7 bases, with 15 bases between them. Here the CDR3 reads CASSFQGAWSGYTF. In DNA form, the CDR3 reads TGTGCCAGCAGTTTTCAGGGAGCCTGGAGTGGCTACACCTTC.

The rearrangement links TRBV19 to TRBJ2-1; 7 bases align to TRBD2. CDR3 length equals 14 residues. V was pared by 5 bases and J by 3 bases, with 4 bases of the junction left unmatched. Germline V gene data show CDR1 as LNHDA and CDR2 as SQIVND (reference sequence). CDR3 region: CASSLADSYNEQFF. CDR3 nucleotide sequence: TGTGCCAGTAGTCTAGCGGATAGCTACAATGAGCAGTTCTTC.

In this sample, this clone turned up a few times. The gene calls are TRBV5-4 and TRBJ2-1; D not certain. The CDR3 is made up of 13 amino acids. V gave up 0 bases and J gave up 10 bases, with 11 bases separating them. CDR1 is SGHNT, CDR2 YYREEE, per germline (reference sequence). The CDR3 here is CASSLVIVGEQFF. For the CDR3, the DNA is TGTGCCAGCAGCTTGGTTATAGTAGGCGAGCAGTTCTTC.

The chain uses TRBV19 and TRBJ2-1; D is perhaps TRBD1 (7 bases). Trimming removed 5 bases at V and 10 bases at J, with 15 bases between. CDR3 length: 13 amino acids. Germline-derived CDR1 and CDR2 are LNHDA and SQIVND (reference sequence). This chain's CDR3 is CASSPSQGGEQFF. Here the CDR3 DNA reads TGTGCCAGTAGTCCTTCTCAGGGGGGCGAGCAGTTCTTC.

To note about this clone: Within the sample, other DNA sequences also encode this same CDR3. The chain links TRBV20-1 to TRBJ2-7; D gene uncertain. Between the trimmed V and J ends, which lost 6 bases and 4 bases, there was a span of 4 bases. The CDR3 consists of 9 residues. Germline V gene lookup returns CDR1 DFQATT and CDR2 SNEGSKA (reference sequence). The CDR3 bases are TGCAGTGCGGGGTACGAGCAGTACTTC. This encodes CSAGYEQYF.

Only one count was recorded for this clone. This chain joins TRBV9 and TRBJ2-3, with 8 bases aligning to TRBD1. CDR3 length equals 16 residues. Germline V gene lookup returns CDR1 SGDLS and CDR2 YYNGEE. Losses at the gene ends were 2 bases for V and 2 bases for J; bases not matched to a gene: 7. The CDR3 DNA follows: TGTGCCAGCAGCGTTGGGACAGGCGACCACACAGATACGCAGTATTTT. Encoded protein: CASSVGTGDHTDTQYF.

The rearrangement joins TRBV5-6 to TRBJ1-1; D is unresolved. With 0 bases removed from V and 7 bases from J, the gap between germline ends came to 16 bases. This CDR3 is 15 amino acids long. Germline CDR1 SGHDT, CDR2 YYEEEE. The CDR3 DNA is TGTGCCAGCAGCTTGGGACCGGGCCCGGGCGTTGAAGCTTTCTTT. Its translation: CASSLGPGPGVEAFF.

The chain employs TRBV29-1 and TRBJ2-7; 11 nucleotides match TRBD2. V was clipped by 4 bases and J by 3 bases; unmatched bases: 5. In germline, CDR1 is SQVTM, CDR2 ANQGSEA. The CDR3 runs 14 residues. Written as DNA, the CDR3 is TGCAGCGTTGGACCGGGACTAGCGGTCTACGAGCAGTACTTC. This sequence encodes CSVGPGLAVYEQYF.

The chain recombines TRBV9 with TRBJ1-5; tentative D call: TRBD1 (5 bases). Trimming removed 3 bases from V and 7 bases from J, with 14 bases in between. The CDR3 sequence is 14 residues long. Germline V gene data show CDR1 as SGDLS and CDR2 as YYNGEE. The CDR3 nucleotides read TGTGCCAGCAGCGGGTCAGGGTCCAACCAGCCCCAGCATTTT. Amino acids: CASSGSGSNQPQHF.

The CDR3 is CASSYAGETDTQYF. CDR3 bases: TGTGCCAGCAGTTACGCGGGAGAAACAGATACGCAGTATTTT. The rearrangement links TRBV6-5 to TRBJ2-3; 7 nucleotides match TRBD2. The germline CDR1 and CDR2 sequences are MNHEY and SVGAGI. The CDR3 runs to 14 residues. With 2 bases clipped from V and 3 bases from J, the junction kept 2 bases outside the gene matches.